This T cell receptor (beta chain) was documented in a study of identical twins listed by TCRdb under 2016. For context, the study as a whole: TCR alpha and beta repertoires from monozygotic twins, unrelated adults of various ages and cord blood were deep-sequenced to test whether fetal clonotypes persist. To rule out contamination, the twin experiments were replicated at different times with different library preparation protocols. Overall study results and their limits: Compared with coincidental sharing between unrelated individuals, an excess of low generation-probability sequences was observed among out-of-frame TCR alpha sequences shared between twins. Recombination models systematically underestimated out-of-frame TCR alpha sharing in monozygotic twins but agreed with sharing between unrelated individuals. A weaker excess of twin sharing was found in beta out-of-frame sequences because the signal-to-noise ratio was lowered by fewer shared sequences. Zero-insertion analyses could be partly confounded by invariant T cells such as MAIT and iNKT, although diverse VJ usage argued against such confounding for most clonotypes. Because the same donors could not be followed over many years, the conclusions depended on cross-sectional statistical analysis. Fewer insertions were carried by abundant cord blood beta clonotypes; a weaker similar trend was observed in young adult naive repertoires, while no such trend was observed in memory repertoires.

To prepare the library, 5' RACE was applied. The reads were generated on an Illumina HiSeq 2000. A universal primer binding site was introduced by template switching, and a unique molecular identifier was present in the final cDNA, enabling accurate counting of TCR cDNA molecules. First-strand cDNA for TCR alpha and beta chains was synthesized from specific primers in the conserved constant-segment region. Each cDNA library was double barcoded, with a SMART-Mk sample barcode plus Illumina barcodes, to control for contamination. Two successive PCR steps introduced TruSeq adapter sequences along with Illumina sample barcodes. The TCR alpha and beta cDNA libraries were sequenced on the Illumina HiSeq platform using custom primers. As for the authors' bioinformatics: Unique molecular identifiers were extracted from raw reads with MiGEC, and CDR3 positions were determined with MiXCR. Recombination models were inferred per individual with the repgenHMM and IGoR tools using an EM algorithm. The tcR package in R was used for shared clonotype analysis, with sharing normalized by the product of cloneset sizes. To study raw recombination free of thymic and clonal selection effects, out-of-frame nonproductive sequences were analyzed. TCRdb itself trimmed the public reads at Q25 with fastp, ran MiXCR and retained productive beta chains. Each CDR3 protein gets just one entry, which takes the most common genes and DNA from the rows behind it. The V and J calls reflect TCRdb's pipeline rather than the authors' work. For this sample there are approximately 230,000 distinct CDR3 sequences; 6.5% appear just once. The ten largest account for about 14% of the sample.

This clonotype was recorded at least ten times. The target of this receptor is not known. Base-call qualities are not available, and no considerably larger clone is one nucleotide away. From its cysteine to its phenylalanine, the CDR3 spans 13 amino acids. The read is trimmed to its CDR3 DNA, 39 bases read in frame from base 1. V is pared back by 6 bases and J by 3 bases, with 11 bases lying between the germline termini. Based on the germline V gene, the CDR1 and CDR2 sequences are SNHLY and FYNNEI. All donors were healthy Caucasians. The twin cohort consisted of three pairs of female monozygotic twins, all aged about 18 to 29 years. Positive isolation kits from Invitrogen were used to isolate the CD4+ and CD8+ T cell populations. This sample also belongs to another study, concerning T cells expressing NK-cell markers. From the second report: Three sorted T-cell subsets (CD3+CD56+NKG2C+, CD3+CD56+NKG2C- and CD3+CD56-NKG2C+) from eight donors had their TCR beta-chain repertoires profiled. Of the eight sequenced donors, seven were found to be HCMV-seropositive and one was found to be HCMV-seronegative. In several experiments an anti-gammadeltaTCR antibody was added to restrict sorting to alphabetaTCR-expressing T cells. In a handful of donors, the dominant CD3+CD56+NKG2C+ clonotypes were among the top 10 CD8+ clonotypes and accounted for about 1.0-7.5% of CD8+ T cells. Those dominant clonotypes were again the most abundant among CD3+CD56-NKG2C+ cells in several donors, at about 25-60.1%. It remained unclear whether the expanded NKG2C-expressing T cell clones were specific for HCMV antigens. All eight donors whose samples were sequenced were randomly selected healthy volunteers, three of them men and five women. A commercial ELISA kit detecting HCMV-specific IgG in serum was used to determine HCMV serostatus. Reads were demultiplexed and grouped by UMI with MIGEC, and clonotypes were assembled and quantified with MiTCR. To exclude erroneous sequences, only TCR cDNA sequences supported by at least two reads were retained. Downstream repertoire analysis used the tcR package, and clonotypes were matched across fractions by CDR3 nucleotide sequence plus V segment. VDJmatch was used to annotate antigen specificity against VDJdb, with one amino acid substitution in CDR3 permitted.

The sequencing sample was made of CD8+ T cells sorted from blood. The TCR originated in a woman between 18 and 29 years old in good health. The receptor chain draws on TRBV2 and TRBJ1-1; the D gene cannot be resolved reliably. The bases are TGTGCCAGCAGCGGACTATTGGACACTGAAGCTTTCTTT. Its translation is CASSGLLDTEAFF.